The 2 T cell receptor beta chains reported below all come from one sample, sequenced in a study of identical twins. TCRdb recomputed calls from the 5' RACE reads with MiXCR, one row per CDR3 protein. The sample includes fewer than 800,000 distinct CDR3 sequences, 7.1% of them seen just once. The data also belong to a second study, concerning yellow fever vaccine responses in identical twins.

Sequencing was carried out using PBMCs. These receptors all come from a woman between 18 and 30 years old in good health.

The chain couples TRBV5-1 to TRBJ1-5, with D unclear. Germline CDR1 is SGHRS and CDR2 is YFSETQ. The V end lost 4 bases, the J end lost 4 bases, and 15 bases lay between the germline ends. The CDR3 has 15 amino acids. The CDR3 is CASSPDFGKNQPQHF. DNA of the CDR3: TGCGCCAGCAGCCCGGACTTCGGCAAAAATCAGCCCCAGCATTTT. The full variable domain, with the rest looked up from reference TRBV5-1 and TRBJ1-5, is KAGVTQTPRYLIKTRGQQVTLSCSPISGHRSVSWYQQTPGQGLQFLFEYFSETQRNKGNFPGRFSGRQFSNSRSEMNVSTLELGDSALYLCASSPDFGKNQPQHFGDGTRLSIL.

This clonotype was counted ten times or more. The CDR3 sequence is CATSRDLGGDTQYF. The CDR3 nucleotides are TGTGCCACCAGCAGAGATCTGGGAGGAGATACGCAGTATTTT. This chain joins TRBV15 and TRBJ2-3, with TRBD2 as a possible D gene (6 bases). V lost 0 bases to trimming and J lost 5 bases, with 9 bases between them. Germline CDR1 reads LNHNV; CDR2 reads YYDKDF (reference sequence). The CDR3 totals 14 residues.